A selection of T cell receptor beta chains follows, all from one sample in a study of early T cells in non-severe SARS-CoV-2 infection. Via MiXCR, TCRdb re-called the 5' RACE reads, giving one row per CDR3 protein. Here the sample spans fewer than 100,000 distinct CDR3 sequences, over 5% being singletons. The sample comprised whole blood. All receptors derive from an adult who was a healthcare worker with PCR-confirmed SARS-CoV-2 infection or an uninfected control (not recorded which). The CDR3 runs from the conserved cysteine through the conserved F or W. D genes are given only for firm matches. Clone size, where shown, is once, few, many, or a class for clones that have expanded.

>NA|TRBV18|TRBJ2-5|many
CASSTHSSETQYF
TGTGCCAGCTCTACCCATTCCTCGGAGACCCAGTACTTC
>NA|TRBV4-2|TRBJ1-2|NA
CASSQDGGDGYTF
TGTGCCAGCAGCCAGGATGGCGGGGATGGCTACACCTTC
>NA|TRBV29-1|TRBJ1-3|NA
CSGQVAGNTIYF
TGCAGCGGACAGGTAGCTGGAAACACCATATATTTT
>TRBD1|TRBV3-1|TRBJ2-3|many
CASSQADRGLDTQYF
TGTGCCAGCAGCCAAGCGGACAGGGGGCTCGATACGCAGTATTTT
>TRBD1|TRBV6-1|TRBJ1-5|NA
CASSKQPTGNINQPQHF
TGTGCCAGCAGTAAGCAACCGACAGGGAACATCAATCAGCCCCAGCATTTT
>NA|TRBV6-2/TRBV6-3|TRBJ1-1|many
CASRSTPMNTEAFF
TGTGCCAGTCGATCTACTCCGATGAACACTGAAGCTTTCTTT
>NA|TRBV5-4|TRBJ2-3|many
CASSGTGSDTQYF
TGTGCCAGCAGCGGTACAGGGTCAGATACGCAGTATTTT
>NA|TRBV12-3/TRBV12-4|TRBJ2-7|many
CASSLRGGGEQYF
TGTGCCAGCAGCCTGCGGGGTGGCGGCGAGCAGTACTTC
>NA|TRBV25-1|TRBJ2-1|NA
CASSDSEQFF
TGTGCCAGCAGTGACAGTGAGCAGTTCTTC
>NA|TRBV6-2/TRBV6-3|TRBJ1-1|few
CASSPGPGTEAFF
TGTGCCAGCAGTCCAGGGCCGGGCACTGAAGCTTTCTTT
>NA|TRBV7-4|TRBJ1-5|NA
CASSLVSVALRNQPQHF
TGTGCCAGCAGCTTAGTCTCCGTGGCGTTACGCAATCAGCCCCAGCATTTT
>NA|TRBV2|TRBJ1-2|few
CASSEALDSLTGYTF
TGTGCCAGCAGTGAAGCTCTGGACAGCTTGACTGGCTACACCTTC
>NA|TRBV14|TRBJ2-7|many
CASSIRASGEQYF
TGTGCCAGCAGTATCCGGGCATCGGGCGAGCAGTACTTC
>TRBD1|TRBV2|TRBJ2-3|NA
CASRTDRGGSDTQYF
TGTGCCAGCAGGACGGACAGGGGTGGTTCAGATACGCAGTATTTT
>NA|TRBV3-1|TRBJ2-1|NA
CASSQETRQFF
TGTGCCAGCAGCCAAGAGACAAGACAGTTCTTC
>TRBD1|TRBV11-2|TRBJ2-1|few
CASSSDRAWGEQFF
TGTGCCAGCAGCTCAGACAGGGCTTGGGGTGAGCAGTTCTTC
>NA|TRBV12-3/TRBV12-4|TRBJ2-5|NA
CASSFAGRLETQYF
TGTGCCAGCAGTTTTGCGGGGAGGCTTGAGACCCAGTACTTC
>NA|TRBV6-2/TRBV6-3|TRBJ1-5|few
CASSYFQAAGISNQPQHF
TGTGCCAGCAGTTACTTTCAAGCGGCGGGGATTAGCAATCAGCCCCAGCATTTT
>NA|TRBV18|TRBJ1-1|NA
CASSPIDISANTEAFF
TGTGCCAGCTCACCGATTGACATAAGCGCCAACACTGAAGCTTTCTTT
>NA|TRBV5-6|TRBJ2-3|many
CASSRRRGRGDTQYF
TGTGCCAGCAGCCGTCGGCGGGGGCGGGGAGATACGCAGTATTTT
>NA|TRBV5-1|TRBJ2-1|many
CASSLVTGNEQFF
TGCGCCAGCAGCTTGGTAACAGGAAATGAGCAGTTCTTC
>NA|TRBV29-1|TRBJ2-3|NA
CSVTRASTDTQYF
TGCAGCGTTACTCGCGCTAGCACAGATACGCAGTATTTT
>TRBD2|TRBV7-2|TRBJ2-7|NA
CASSEGTSGIHEQYF
TGTGCCAGCAGCGAAGGGACTAGCGGGATCCACGAGCAGTACTTC
>NA|TRBV12-3/TRBV12-4|TRBJ2-5|NA
CASSTRDLPGETQYF
TGTGCCAGCAGTACCCGGGACTTGCCGGGGGAGACCCAGTACTTC
>TRBD1|TRBV11-2|TRBJ1-4|few
CASSQDRGRKLFF
TGTGCCAGCAGCCAGGACAGGGGGCGAAAACTGTTTTTT
>NA|TRBV4-1|TRBJ1-1|many
CASSQAVGGWVTEAFF
TGCGCCAGCAGCCAAGCGGTCGGGGGATGGGTAACTGAAGCTTTCTTT
>NA|TRBV2|TRBJ2-1|once
CASSEAGRSYNEQFF
TGTGCCAGCAGTGAAGCGGGACGCTCCTACAATGAGCAGTTCTTC
>NA|TRBV4-3|TRBJ2-3|many
CASSPQKSGTDTQYF
TGCGCCAGCAGCCCTCAAAAGAGTGGTACAGATACGCAGTATTTT
>TRBD2|TRBV27|TRBJ2-7|many
CASSSALGRDGTYEQYF
TGTGCCAGCAGTTCCGCTTTGGGGAGGGATGGGACTTACGAGCAGTACTTC
>NA|TRBV6-2/TRBV6-3|TRBJ2-1|many
CASSYPAEQFF
TGTGCCAGCAGTTACCCGGCTGAGCAGTTCTTC
>NA|TRBV12-3/TRBV12-4|TRBJ2-7|few
CASSLQENSYEQYF
TGTGCCAGCAGTTTACAGGAGAACTCCTACGAGCAGTACTTC
>TRBD1|TRBV29-1|TRBJ2-7|many
CSGGQTQYEQYF
TGCAGCGGGGGACAGACTCAATACGAGCAGTACTTC
>TRBD1|TRBV5-1|TRBJ2-1|many
CASSLGTGGFDEQFF
TGCGCCAGCAGCCTCGGGACAGGGGGCTTTGATGAGCAGTTCTTC
>NA|TRBV6-2/TRBV6-3|TRBJ1-1|many
CASGAYRAMNTEAFF
TGTGCCAGCGGTGCATACAGGGCAATGAACACTGAAGCTTTCTTT
>NA|TRBV7-2|TRBJ1-5|many
CASSLVGGNQPQHF
TGTGCCAGCAGCTTGGTGGGAGGCAATCAGCCCCAGCATTTT
>TRBD1|TRBV6-2/TRBV6-3|TRBJ1-3|many
CASTPGDSRGNTIYF
TGTGCCAGCACTCCCGGGGACAGCCGCGGGAACACCATATATTTT
>TRBD2|TRBV2|TRBJ2-3|many
CASSERASGSTDTQYF
TGTGCCAGCAGTGAAAGGGCTAGCGGGAGCACAGATACGCAGTATTTT
>TRBD2|TRBV11-2|TRBJ2-3|many
CASSGGLAVYTQYF
TGTGCCAGCAGCGGCGGACTAGCTGTCTATACGCAGTATTTT
>NA|TRBV27|TRBJ1-1|few
CASSALHNTEAFF
TGTGCCAGCAGTGCGCTCCACAACACTGAAGCTTTCTTT
>NA|TRBV13|TRBJ1-3|few
CARREGAGNTIYF
TGTGCCAGAAGAGAGGGAGCTGGAAACACCATATATTTT
>NA|TRBV5-4|TRBJ2-6|many
CASSPLSVSGANVLTF
TGTGCCAGCAGCCCCCTCAGCGTCTCTGGGGCCAACGTCCTGACTTTC
>TRBD2|TRBV6-1|TRBJ2-7|NA
CASNTGLAGTYEQYF
TGTGCCAGCAATACAGGACTAGCGGGAACCTACGAGCAGTACTTC
>NA|TRBV7-9|TRBJ1-4|many
CASRRGTNQGEKLFF
TGTGCCAGCAGACGGGGGACAAACCAGGGTGAAAAACTGTTTTTT
>TRBD1|TRBV2|TRBJ1-6|many
CASRPGQGKNSPLHF
TGTGCCAGCAGGCCGGGACAGGGGAAGAATTCACCCCTCCACTTT
>TRBD1|TRBV6-6|TRBJ2-3|few
CASGTGLSDTQYF
TGTGCCAGCGGGACAGGGCTTTCGGATACGCAGTATTTT
>NA|TRBV7-2|TRBJ1-3|few
CASSGTGSGNTIYF
TGTGCCAGCAGCGGAACAGGGTCTGGAAACACCATATATTTT
>TRBD2|TRBV2|TRBJ2-5|NA
CASGASGGETQYF
TGTGCCAGCGGGGCTAGCGGAGGAGAGACCCAGTACTTC
>TRBD1|TRBV7-6|TRBJ2-1|many
CASSAVGTVSNEQFF
TGTGCCAGCAGCGCCGTAGGGACAGTATCCAATGAGCAGTTCTTC
>NA|TRBV7-8|TRBJ2-5|NA
CASSARDRQETQYF
TGTGCCAGCAGCGCGCGGGACAGACAAGAGACCCAGTACTTC
>TRBD1|TRBV18|TRBJ2-1|NA
CASSPLGQGRNEQFF
TGTGCCAGCTCACCACTCGGACAGGGACGCAATGAGCAGTTCTTC
>NA|TRBV7-2|TRBJ2-7|many
CASSGSQDRTEQYF
TGTGCCAGCAGCGGCTCCCAGGACAGAACCGAGCAGTACTTC
>TRBD2|TRBV6-5|TRBJ2-3|few
CASSSPGLAGGSTDTQYF
TGTGCCAGCAGTTCACCGGGACTAGCGGGAGGGAGCACAGATACGCAGTATTTT
>NA|TRBV6-1|TRBJ1-5|NA
CASSLERSSNQPQHF
TGTGCCAGCAGTTTAGAACGCAGTAGCAATCAGCCCCAGCATTTT
>TRBD1|TRBV28|TRBJ1-5|few
CASRRGYANQPQHF
TGTGCCAGCCGCAGGGGGTATGCCAATCAGCCCCAGCATTTT